This passage covers 3 T cell receptor beta chains from one sample sequenced in a study of blood T cell repertoires in COVID-19. The data were produced by immunoSEQ multiplex PCR, yet TCRdb's version contains in-frame clones alone and is incomplete. In the table there are tens of thousands of clones, approximately 91% of which are singletons. The sequencing sample was made of peripheral blood. The receptors were gathered from a man aged 50 or older with active COVID-19.

V gene TRBV5-4 combines with J gene TRBJ2-7; possibly TRBD1 for D (6 bases). The CDR3 is made up of 14 amino acids. Trimming stripped 3 bases from V and 6 bases from J, with 16 bases between. Germline V CDR1 and CDR2: SGHNT, YYREEE (reference sequence). For the CDR3, the DNA is TGTGCCAGCAGCTGGGGGCCCCAGTTCTCCGAGCAGTACTTC. It codes for CASSWGPQFSEQYF.

The V call is TRBV10-3, the J call TRBJ1-2; 10 positions agree with TRBD1. Trimming removed 1 base from V and 2 bases from J; junction bases left unmatched: 7. Germline assignment: CDR1 ENHRY and CDR2 SYGVKD. The CDR3 is made up of 17 amino acids. The DNA for the CDR3 is TGTGCCATCAGTGAGTACGCTAAGGGACAGGGGAACTATGGCTACACCTTC. It is translated as CAISEYAKGQGNYGYTF.

Of note for this clone: One end of the junction fails to match germline, which may point to a read error. V is TRBV12-5 and J is TRBJ2-5; D not certain. Germline-derived CDR1 and CDR2 are LGHNT and FRNRAP. The CDR3 runs 10 residues. The CDR3 nucleotides are TGTGCTAGTGGTTCGATACTTCCCGACTTC. This encodes CASGSILPDF.